This TCR beta chain was captured by sequencing in a study of human T cells and chemical hapten exposure. For the study at large: TCR yields differed between samples (mainly from small differences in pooled library volume). Study outcomes and limitations: Relative to controls, expanded TCRs formed significantly more large CDR3 similarity clusters.

This CDR3 is 17 amino acids long. Trimming took 5 bases from V and 2 from J, leaving 20 bases between them. Germline CDR1 is SGHAT and CDR2 is FQDESV (reference sequence). On this clonotype: Its antigen is still unknown.

Time point defined: pre-sensitization, week 0. Documented treatment: therapeutic diphenylcyclopropenone sensitization with weekly scalp DPC. Single cDNA molecules in the library carried unique molecular identifiers attached during preparation. Per the authors' pipeline: A typical sample had some 87,000 TCRs, with about 23,224 to 690,600 overall. MiXCR, run by TCRdb on the RACE reads, gives a single entry per CDR3 protein. These V and J calls are TCRdb output, not the study's own analysis. Among approximately 370,000 distinct CDR3 sequences, roughly 6% were seen once, and the ten largest hold over 6.5%.

The sample consisted of whole blood, taken in connection with sensitization to the hapten diphenylcyclopropenone (DPC). V and J are TRBV11-1 and TRBJ2-3; TRBD1 might be the D (6 bases). The receptor's source is a woman younger than 30 with alopecia areata. Some clones in this sample may be carry-over from other donors' samples. CDR3 in DNA: TGTGCCAGCAGCCCAGGGGTTGACGGACAGCACACAGATACGCAGTATTTT. Translated: CASSPGVDGQHTDTQYF.